What follows are 3 T cell receptor beta chains derived from one specimen sequenced in a study of T cell responses to AZD1222 COVID-19 vaccine. Using immunoSEQ multiplex PCR, the repertoire was profiled, and TCRdb retains in-frame clones only, with some absent. The sample contains roughly 180,000 clones, just over 90% of which appear only once. The material was peripheral blood, obtained 28 days after the second AZD1222 dose. The receptor set was obtained from an adult who received the AZD1222 COVID-19 vaccine.

V gene TRBV3-1 (or the pseudogene TRBV3-2) combines with J gene TRBJ1-3; D is possibly TRBD1 (5 bases). This CDR3 spans 14 amino acids. V lost 3 bases and J lost 0, with 6 bases in between. Germline V gives CDR1 LGHDT, CDR2 YNNKEL (reference sequence). The CDR3 coding sequence is TGTGCCAGCAGCCAGGGGGTCTCTGGAAACACCATATATTTT. Amino acid sequence: CASSQGVSGNTIYF.

The table lists this clone with a count of one. The chain is built from TRBV7-9 and TRBJ1-1; 10 bases are a match to TRBD1. Germline CDR1 reads SEHNR; CDR2 reads FQNEAQ (reference sequence). The CDR3 has 13 amino acids. V gave up 5 bases and J gave up 3 bases; unmatched junction bases: 0. CDR3 sequence (DNA): TGTGCCAGCAGCGACAGGGGGCACACTGAAGCTTTCTTT. The encoded protein is CASSDRGHTEAFF.

The genes are TRBV6-5 and TRBJ2-2, with D maybe TRBD2 (6 bases). This CDR3 has 13 amino acids. Trimming removed 6 bases at V and 7 bases at J, with 12 bases between. Germline V gene data show CDR1 as MNHEY and CDR2 as SVGAGI. This chain's CDR3 is CASSPGGNGELFF. Here the CDR3 DNA reads TGTGCCAGCAGCCCAGGAGGGAACGGGGAGCTGTTTTTT.